One and the same sample provided the 30 T cell receptor beta chains below, sequenced in a study of human T cells and chemical hapten exposure. Time point described: patch test 1, 2 weeks after DPC sensitization. Treatment indicated: therapeutic diphenylcyclopropenone sensitization with weekly scalp DPC. Using its own MiXCR run on the RACE reads, TCRdb lists one record per CDR3 protein. The profile shows 150,000 to 200,000 distinct CDR3 sequences, 20% to 25% of them singletons. The sample was whole blood, taken in connection with sensitization to the hapten diphenylcyclopropenone (DPC). These TCRs come from a woman aged 45-65 years with alopecia areata. Some clones in this sample may be carry-over from other donors' samples.

V and J are TRBV5-1 and TRBJ2-7, with D hard to call. V gave up 7 bases and J gave up 1 base, with 12 bases separating them. The CDR3 contains 13 residues. Germline V gene lookup returns CDR1 SGHRS and CDR2 YFSETQ. The CDR3 DNA reads TGCGCCAGCCATAAAGGCGGTTCCTACGAGCAGTACTTC. Its translation is CASHKGGSYEQYF.

The CDR3, as DNA: TGTGCCAGCAGCGTCGGCCTAGCGGGAGTTGAGCAGTACTTC. Protein product: CASSVGLAGVEQYF. V and J are TRBV9 and TRBJ2-7, with TRBD2 identical over 10 bases. The CDR3 is 14 amino acids. The germline CDR1 and CDR2 sequences are SGDLS and YYNGEE. The V and J ends lost 2 bases and 7 bases, in that order; junction bases with no gene match: 6. Filled out from reference TRBV9 and TRBJ2-7, the complete variable domain reads DSGVTQTPKHLITATGQRVTLRCSPRSGDLSVYWYQQSLDQGLQFLIQYYNGEERAKGNILERFSAQQFPDLHSELNLSSLELGDSALYFCASSVGLAGVEQYFGPGTRLTVT.

This clonotype showed up just a few times. The rearrangement uses TRBV7-8 and TRBJ2-7; D may correspond to TRBD1 or TRBD2 (7 bases each). This CDR3 contains 15 residues. V lost 5 bases, J lost 2 bases, and 16 bases lay in between. Germline assignment: CDR1 SGHVS and CDR2 FQNEAQ. The CDR3 region is CASSPGRGTAYEQYF. CDR3 coding DNA: TGTGCCAGCAGCCCGGGGAGGGGGACAGCCTACGAGCAGTACTTC.

The V call is TRBV2, the J call TRBJ1-4; D may be TRBD1 (5 bases). Germline values: CDR1 SNHLY, CDR2 FYNNEI. There are 15 residues in the CDR3. Deletions cut 2 bases from V and 0 bases from J, with 7 bases between. DNA for the CDR3: TGTGCCAGCAGTGAACGACAGACAACTAATGAAAAACTGTTTTTT. This translates into CASSERQTTNEKLFF.

Only a few counts were recorded for this clonotype. CDR3 sequence (DNA): TGTGCCAGCAGCGCAGGGGGACAGGGTTTTGTGAGTGCTGGCTACACCTTC. Translating it yields CASSAGGQGFVSAGYTF. This chain uses TRBV7-2 with TRBJ1-2; 9 bases agree with TRBD1. The CDR3 has 17 residues. The germline gives CDR1 SGHTA, CDR2 FQGNSA. The junction had 17 bases not matched to a gene; V was cut back by 5 bases and J by 7 bases. The whole variable domain, remainder taken from reference TRBV7-2 and TRBJ1-2, is GAGVSQSPSNKVTEKGKDVELRCDPISGHTALYWYRQSLGQGLEFLIYFQGNSAPDKSGLPSDRFSAERTGGSVSTLTIQRTQQEDSAVYLCASSAGGQGFVSAGYTFGSGTRLTVV.

The CDR3 here is CASSFGQYTEAFF. CDR3 in DNA: TGTGCCAGCAGTTTCGGACAGTACACTGAAGCTTTCTTT. The J gene is TRBJ1-1, the V gene TRBV12-3 or TRBV12-4; D may be TRBD1 (6 bases). Trimming removed 3 bases at V and 3 bases at J, with 8 bases between. This CDR3 contains 13 residues.

This clonotype was seen a handful of times. The V call is TRBV12-3 or TRBV12-4, the J call TRBJ1-5; tentative D call: TRBD1 (5 bases). The CDR3 is 12 amino acids. V gave up 6 bases and J gave up 7 bases, with 10 bases separating them. The CDR3 DNA reads TGTGCCAGCAGGTCGGGGGGACAGCCCCAGCATTTT. It codes for CASRSGGQPQHF.

The V gene is TRBV29-1, the J gene TRBJ2-3; 9 bases line up with TRBD2. V was clipped by 3 bases and J by 5 bases; unmatched bases: 3. The CDR3 is made up of 13 amino acids. The germline V gene encodes CDR1 SQVTM and CDR2 ANQGSEA. As DNA, the CDR3 is TGCAGCGTTGATGAACTAGCGGGAGATACGCAGTATTTT. Translating it yields CSVDELAGDTQYF.

The CDR3 region is CASRVGQGLGYGYTF. Here the CDR3 DNA reads TGTGCCAGCAGGGTTGGACAGGGGCTTGGCTATGGCTACACCTTC. The chain employs TRBV2 and TRBJ1-2; 9 bases are shared with TRBD1. Losses at the gene ends were 6 bases for V and 4 bases for J; bases not matched to a gene: 9. This CDR3 region has 15 residues. Per germline, CDR1 SNHLY and CDR2 FYNNEI.

This clonotype has a count of ten or more. This chain joins TRBV20-1 and TRBJ2-1; 11 positions match TRBD2. The CDR3 length is 17 residues. The trim removed 2 bases at V and 2 bases at J, leaving 8 bases unmatched. CDR1 and CDR2 (germline): DFQATT, SNEGSKA (reference sequence). The CDR3 loop is CSARPLGLAVPYNEQFF. CDR3 nucleotides: TGCAGTGCTAGACCATTGGGACTAGCGGTACCCTACAATGAGCAGTTCTTC.

The rearrangement links TRBV12-3 or TRBV12-4 to TRBJ1-5; tentatively, D is TRBD1 (6 bases). The CDR3 is 15 residues long. V shed 4 bases and J shed 7 bases, with 17 bases lying between them. The CDR3 DNA is TGTGCCAGCAGTTCGGCAGGGGCAGTGGGACAGCCCCAGCATTTT. Protein: CASSSAGAVGQPQHF.

With respect to this clonotype: The germline gene is not matched at one end of the junction; a read error may be the cause. The chain links TRBV3-1 to TRBJ1-2, with 8 positions matching TRBD1. The CDR3 loop spans 15 amino acids. Germline assignment: CDR1 LGHDT and CDR2 YNNKEL (reference sequence). This CDR3 is CASSQVQGGGYGYNF. The CDR3 region has the DNA TGTGCCAGCAGCCAAGTACAGGGGGGAGGCTATGGCTACAACTTC.

The chain employs TRBV28 and TRBJ1-4; possible D gene TRBD1, 6 bases. Germline V gene sequence: CDR1 MDHEN, CDR2 SYDVKM. The CDR3 runs to 13 residues. The V gene lost 5 bases and the J gene lost 9 bases, with 13 bases spanning the gap. CDR3 nucleotides: TGTGCCAGCAGTGCCCCCGGGACACAAAAACTGTTTTTT. It codes for CASSAPGTQKLFF.

The sample holds a few counts of this clonotype. The genes are TRBV12-3 or TRBV12-4 and TRBJ2-2; 11 bases agree with TRBD1. CDR3 length equals 17 residues. V was clipped by 5 bases and J by 3 bases; unmatched bases: 8. CDR3 sequence: CASSPGQGARDTGELFF. The DNA of the CDR3 is TGTGCCAGCAGTCCCGGACAGGGGGCGCGGGACACCGGGGAGCTGTTTTTT.

The genes are TRBV9 and TRBJ2-2, with 9 bases matching TRBD2. Looked up from germline, CDR1 is SGDLS and CDR2 is YYNGEE. Trimming took 10 bases from V and 3 from J; bases not matched to a gene: 16. The CDR3 sequence is 17 residues long. CDR3 residues: CACRDFSGSGDTGELFF. The CDR3 DNA reads as TGTGCCTGCCGGGATTTTAGCGGGAGCGGAGACACCGGGGAGCTGTTTTTT. The variable domain in full, completed from reference TRBV9 and TRBJ2-2, reads DSGVTQTPKHLITATGQRVTLRCSPRSGDLSVYWYQQSLDQGLQFLIQYYNGEERAKGNILERFSAQQFPDLHSELNLSSLELGDSALYFCACRDFSGSGDTGELFFGEGSRLTVL.

This sequence joins TRBV5-1 and TRBJ2-3, with 12 bases that match TRBD1. CDR3 length: 18 amino acids. Trimming cost V 0 bases and J 4 bases; bases outside gene matches: 9. CDR1 and CDR2 (germline): SGHRS, YFSETQ. The CDR3 DNA is TGCGCCAGCAGCTTGGCCGGGACAGGGGGCATAGTTGCAGATACGCAGTATTTT. Its protein product is CASSLAGTGGIVADTQYF.

This rearrangement joins TRBV5-1 to TRBJ1-1; D not certain. This CDR3 has 13 amino acids. Germline CDR1 and CDR2: SGHRS and YFSETQ. Trimming removed 2 bases from V and 1 base from J, with 6 bases in between. Here the CDR3 reads CASSLYTNTEAFF. CDR3 DNA: TGCGCCAGCAGCTTATACACGAACACTGAAGCTTTCTTT.

V and J are TRBV6-5 and TRBJ2-7, with 8 bases fitting TRBD1. CDR1 and CDR2 (germline): MNHEY, SVGAGI. The CDR3 is 15 residues long. J lost 5 bases, V lost 2 bases, and 8 bases had no gene match. This chain's CDR3 is CASSYRGTGLDEQYF. DNA of the CDR3: TGTGCCAGCAGTTACCGAGGGACAGGACTGGACGAGCAGTACTTC.

The V gene is TRBV12-3 or TRBV12-4, the J gene TRBJ2-3; unclear D gene. This CDR3 is built from 13 residues. The ends were cut back, 3 bases at V and 3 bases at J, with 7 bases in the middle. The CDR3 region has the DNA TGTGCCAGCAGTTTCCGACAAACAGATACGCAGTATTTT. Translation: CASSFRQTDTQYF.

In this sample, this clonotype turned up a few times. Here the CDR3 DNA reads TGTGCCAGCAGTTTTAGAGCTTCCTACGAGCAGTACTTC. This sequence encodes CASSFRASYEQYF. This chain links TRBV6-5 with TRBJ2-7; D ambiguous. The V gene's germline CDR1 is MNHEY and CDR2 SVGAGI. The germline V and J ends were trimmed by 4 bases and 1 base, with 8 bases remaining between them. The CDR3 consists of 13 residues.

This clonotype was recorded a few times. The V call is TRBV20-1, the J call TRBJ2-1; 8 bases map to TRBD1. J was trimmed by 3 bases and V by 0 bases; bases with no gene match: 7. Germline CDR1 and CDR2: DFQATT and SNEGSKA (reference sequence). The CDR3 is 16 residues long. Here the CDR3 reads CSARDSTGTGYNEQFF. CDR3 DNA sequence: TGCAGTGCTAGAGACTCTACCGGGACAGGCTACAATGAGCAGTTCTTC.

CDR3 DNA sequence: TGTGCCAGCTCTGGACAGGAGGTTTTCGTGACGCAGTATTTT. It is translated as CASSGQEVFVTQYF. The genes are TRBV18 and TRBJ2-3, with 7 bases identical to TRBD1. CDR3 length equals 14 residues. The germline V gene has CDR1 KGHSH and CDR2 LQKENI. Unmatched junction bases numbered 12, after V lost 6 bases and J lost 9 bases.

This clonotype was counted only a few times. The chain links TRBV30 to TRBJ1-1; the D gene is possibly TRBD1 (6 bases). Trimming shortened V by 3 bases and J by 4 bases, and 18 bases separated the two germline ends. The CDR3 totals 15 residues. The germline V gene has CDR1 GTSNPN and CDR2 SVGIG (reference sequence). The CDR3 protein is CAWSYRAGGPTEAFF. For the CDR3, the DNA is TGTGCCTGGAGCTACCGGGCGGGGGGGCCCACTGAAGCTTTCTTT. Together with reference TRBV30 and TRBJ1-1, the CDR3 gives the full variable domain: SQTIHQWPATLVQPVGSPLSLECTVEGTSNPNLYWYRQAAGRGLQLLFYSVGIGQISSEVPQNLSASRPQDRQFILSSKKLLLSDSGFYLCAWSYRAGGPTEAFFGQGTRLTVV.

This clonotype turned up a few times. The CDR3 sequence is CASSLEGGRWGEQYF. The CDR3 DNA sequence: TGTGCCAGCAGTCTTGAAGGGGGTCGGTGGGGCGAGCAGTACTTC. V and J are TRBV25-1 and TRBJ2-7; D may be TRBD1 (6 bases). V was shortened by 5 bases and J by 6 bases, with 20 bases between the two germline ends. CDR3 length equals 15 residues. Germline V CDR1 and CDR2: MGHDK, SYGVNS.

The chain combines TRBV5-1 with TRBJ2-3; D not certain. Per germline, CDR1 SGHRS and CDR2 YFSETQ. V gave up 0 bases and J gave up 1 base, with 6 bases separating them. CDR3 length: 14 residues. The CDR3 sequence: CASSLDLGTDTQYF. CDR3 DNA sequence: TGCGCCAGCAGCTTGGATCTGGGCACAGATACGCAGTATTTT.

There are a few counts of this clonotype. This chain connects TRBV3-1 to TRBJ2-1, with 8 nucleotides matching TRBD2. V dropped 1 base and J dropped 10; count of bases not matched to a gene: 12. This CDR3 comprises 16 residues. CDR1 is LGHDT, CDR2 YNNKEL, per germline (reference sequence). The CDR3 spells CASSQVGSGGPGEQFF. CDR3 in DNA: TGTGCCAGCAGCCAAGTTGGGTCGGGAGGGCCCGGGGAGCAGTTCTTC.

The rearrangement joins TRBV20-1 to TRBJ2-1, with D perhaps matching TRBD2 (6 bases). There are 14 residues in the CDR3. V gave up 1 base and J gave up 2 bases, with 9 bases separating them. Germline V gene data show CDR1 as DFQATT and CDR2 as SNEGSKA (reference sequence). CDR3 coding DNA: TGCAGTGCTAGAGTTGCGGGAACCTACAATGAGCAGTTCTTC. Residues: CSARVAGTYNEQFF.

This clonotype was counted only a few times. The chain employs TRBV29-1 and TRBJ1-1; D perhaps matches TRBD1 (5 bases). This CDR3 spans 12 amino acids. Trimming cost V 4 bases and J 1 base, with 7 bases left between them. Looked up from germline, CDR1 is SQVTM and CDR2 is ANQGSEA. The CDR3 sequence is CSVVGANTEAFF. CDR3 in DNA: TGCAGCGTTGTTGGGGCGAACACTGAAGCTTTCTTT.

This clonotype was observed a few times. This chain uses TRBV11-2 with TRBJ1-2, with D unresolved. Germline values: CDR1 SGHAT, CDR2 FQNNGV. Trimming stripped 0 bases from V and 4 bases from J, with 12 bases between. This CDR3 is 15 amino acids long. The CDR3: CASSLDGEEIYGYTF. As DNA, the CDR3 is TGTGCCAGCAGCTTAGATGGAGAGGAGATCTATGGCTACACCTTC.

V usage is TRBV3-1 and J usage is TRBJ1-5; D not resolved. There are 13 residues in the CDR3. Trimming took 4 bases from V and 5 from J, leaving 9 bases between them. Germline CDR1 reads LGHDT; CDR2 reads YNNKEL (reference sequence). The CDR3 spells CASSRAQYQPQHF. The CDR3 DNA sequence: TGTGCCAGCAGCCGCGCCCAATATCAGCCCCAGCATTTT.